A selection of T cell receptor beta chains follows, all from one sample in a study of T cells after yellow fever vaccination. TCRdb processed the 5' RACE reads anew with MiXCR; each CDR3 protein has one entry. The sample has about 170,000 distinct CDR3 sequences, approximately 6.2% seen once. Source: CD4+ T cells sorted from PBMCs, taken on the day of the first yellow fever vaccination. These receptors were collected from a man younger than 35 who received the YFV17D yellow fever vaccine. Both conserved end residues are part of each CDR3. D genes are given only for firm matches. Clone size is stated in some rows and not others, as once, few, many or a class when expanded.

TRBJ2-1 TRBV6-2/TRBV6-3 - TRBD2 TGTGCCAGCAGTTACCTACCACGGGGGGTACCACTCAATGAGCAGTTCTTC CASSYLPRGVPLNEQFF
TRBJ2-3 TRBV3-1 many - TGTGCCAGCAGCCAAAGGGCCGCAGATACGCAGTATTTT CASSQRAADTQYF
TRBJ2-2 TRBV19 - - TGTGCCAGTACAAGGGGCCGTGGGGAGCTGTTTTTT CASTRGRGELFF
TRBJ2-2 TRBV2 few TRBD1 TGTGCCAGCACAATGATCCGGGACAGGGAAGGCGGGGAGCTGTTTTTT CASTMIRDREGGELFF
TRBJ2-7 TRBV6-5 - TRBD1 TGTGCCAGCAGTCTGACTCCTGGACAGGGGGTCAGCGAGCAGTACTTC CASSLTPGQGVSEQYF
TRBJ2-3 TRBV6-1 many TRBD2 TGTGCCAGCAACCCCCCCGGGGGGGATACGCAGTATTTT CASNPPGGDTQYF
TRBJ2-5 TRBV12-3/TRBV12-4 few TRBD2 TGTGCCAGCAGTCGACTAGCGCTCCAAGAGACCCAGTACTTC CASSRLALQETQYF
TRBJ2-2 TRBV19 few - TGTGCCAGTAGTATAGCGGGGTTGATGGAGGGACGCCTAATGTGGGGCACCGGGGAGCTGTTTTTT CASSIAGLMEGRLMWGTGELFF
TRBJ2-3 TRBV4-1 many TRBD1 TGCGCCAGCAGCCTCGGACAGGGCGTCACAGATACGCAGTATTTT CASSLGQGVTDTQYF
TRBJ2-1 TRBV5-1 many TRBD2 TGCGCCAGCAGCTTCCAGCGGGGGAGCGACAATGAGCAGTTCTTC CASSFQRGSDNEQFF
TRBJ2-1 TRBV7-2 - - TGTGCCAGCAGCTTCCCCGGGCCCAGTCCCCGGTTCTTC CASSFPGPSPRFF
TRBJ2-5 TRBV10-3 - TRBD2 TGTGCCATCAGTTCCAGCGGGGGGGCTGGGGAGACCCAGTACTTC CAISSSGGAGETQYF
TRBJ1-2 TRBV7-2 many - TGTGCCAGCAGCTTAGACGCCCGGGGGCTCTATGGCTACACCTTC CASSLDARGLYGYTF
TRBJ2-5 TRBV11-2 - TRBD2 TGTGCCAGCAGCCCGGGGGGGAAAGAGACCCAGTACTTC CASSPGGKETQYF
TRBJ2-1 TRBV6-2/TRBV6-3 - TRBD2 TGTGCCAGCACTAAAAAATTGCTAGCGGGGGTTTTTTTC CASTKKLLAGVFF
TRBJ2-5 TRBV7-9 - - TGTGCCAGCAGGGCCGGGACCTCAAGCCAAGAGACCCAGTACTTC CASRAGTSSQETQYF
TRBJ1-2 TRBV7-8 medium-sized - TGTGCCAGCAGCCTCGGACAAGCCTGGGCTAACTATGGCTACACCTTC CASSLGQAWANYGYTF
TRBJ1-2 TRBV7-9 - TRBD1 TGTGCCAGCAGCTTGTTAGGGGGCACCAACTATGGCTACACCTTC CASSLLGGTNYGYTF
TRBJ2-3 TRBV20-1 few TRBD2 TGCAGTGCTAGAAAAGCGGGAGCTAGCACAGATACGCAGTATTTT CSARKAGASTDTQYF
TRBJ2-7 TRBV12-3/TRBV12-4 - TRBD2 TGTGCCAGCAGCCCTAATGGCGGGGGCTACGAGCAGTACTTC CASSPNGGGYEQYF
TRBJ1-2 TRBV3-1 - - TGTGCCTCCAGCCAAGTCTTCGGTCAGGGCTATGGCTACACCTTC CASSQVFGQGYGYTF
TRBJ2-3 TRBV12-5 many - TGTGCTAGTGGTTTCGCCCGGGACTCCAGCACAGATACGCAGTATTTT CASGFARDSSTDTQYF
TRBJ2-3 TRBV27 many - TGTGCCAGCAGTTTTCCCGGGCAGGGAAGGGGAGATACGCAGTATTTT CASSFPGQGRGDTQYF
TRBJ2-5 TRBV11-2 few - TGTGCCAGCAGCCCAGGGCCTTCCCAGTACTTC CASSPGPSQYF
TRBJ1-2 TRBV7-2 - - TGTCCCAGCAGCCCCCCTCCCAATACGAACGGCTACACCTTC CPSSPPPNTNGYTF
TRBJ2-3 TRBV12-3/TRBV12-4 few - TGTGCCAGCATTGCCGGCAGGGCCCTTGGGGCAGATACGCAGTATTTT CASIAGRALGADTQYF
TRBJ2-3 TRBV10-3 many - TGTGCCATCAGTGCCCTCAGCTCTAGCACAGATACGCAGTATTTT CAISALSSSTDTQYF
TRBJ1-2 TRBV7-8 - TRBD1 TGTGCCAGCAGCTTAAAGCCCAGGGGGGACTATGGCTACACCTTC CASSLKPRGDYGYTF
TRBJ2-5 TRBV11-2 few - TGTGCCAGCAGCTTCCGGGGGAGAGAGACCCAGTACTTC CASSFRGRETQYF
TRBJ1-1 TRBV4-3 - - TGCGCCAGCGGTCCGCAAGTGAACACTGAAGCTTTCTTT CASGPQVNTEAFF
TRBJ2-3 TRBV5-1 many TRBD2 TGCGCCAGCAGCCAACGACCGGGGGGAAGCACAGATACGCAGTATTTT CASSQRPGGSTDTQYF
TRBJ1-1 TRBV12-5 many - TGTGCTAGTGGTTTAGAATACACTGAAGCTTTCTTT CASGLEYTEAFF
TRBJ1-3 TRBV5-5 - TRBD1 TGTGCCAGCAGCTTCGACAGGGTCTATGGAAACACCATATATTTT CASSFDRVYGNTIYF
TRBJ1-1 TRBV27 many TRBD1 TGTGCCACCCTAAAGGGACAGTCGAACACTGAAGCTTTCTTT CATLKGQSNTEAFF
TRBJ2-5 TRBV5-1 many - TGCGCCAGCAGCCCAGGACTCTCGACAGGAGAAGAGACCCAGTACTTC CASSPGLSTGEETQYF
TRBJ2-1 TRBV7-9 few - TGTGCCAGCAGCCCCTATGTAGGGCCAGGGGAGCAGTTCTTC CASSPYVGPGEQFF
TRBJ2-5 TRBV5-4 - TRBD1 TGTGCCAGCAGCTCAACAGGGGTAGAGACCCAGTACTTC CASSSTGVETQYF
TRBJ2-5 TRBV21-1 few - TGTGCCAGCACAAAACCGGAGGGTTCGGGCATATGGTACCAAGAGACCCAGTACTTC CASTKPEGSGIWYQETQYF
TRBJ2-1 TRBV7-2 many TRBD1 TGTGCCAGCACAAGAACCGGGACAGGGGCTTACAATGAGCAGTTCTTC CASTRTGTGAYNEQFF
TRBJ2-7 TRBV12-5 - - TGTGCTAGTGGCTCAACCCGCGACACCCACGAGCAGTACTTC CASGSTRDTHEQYF
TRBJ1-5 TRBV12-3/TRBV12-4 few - TGTGCCAGCAGTCACCGGGGTCTGAATCAGCCCCAGCATTTT CASSHRGLNQPQHF
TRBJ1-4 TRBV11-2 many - TGTGCCAGCAGCTTTAATAACAGGGTGGATGAAAAACTGTTTTTT CASSFNNRVDEKLFF
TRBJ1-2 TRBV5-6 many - TGTGCCAGCAGCTTTGAAGGTCTGGGCGGCTACACCTTC CASSFEGLGGYTF
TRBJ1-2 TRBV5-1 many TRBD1 TGCGCCAGCAGCTTGGCCGGACAGGCCCATTATGGCTACACCTTC CASSLAGQAHYGYTF
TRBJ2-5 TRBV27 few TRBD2 TGTGCCAGCAGTTTTCTAGCGGGGGGGACAGAGACCCAGTACTTC CASSFLAGGTETQYF
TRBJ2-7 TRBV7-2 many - TGTGCCAGCAGCCCCCCAGGGAGACGGGTCCCCCACGAGCAGTACTTC CASSPPGRRVPHEQYF
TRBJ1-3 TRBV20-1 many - TGCAGTGCTAGATCGGTAGCTGGAAACACCATATATTTT CSARSVAGNTIYF
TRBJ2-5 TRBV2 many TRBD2 TGTGCCAGCGGCGGGGGATACGGGGAAGAGACCCAGTACTTC CASGGGYGEETQYF
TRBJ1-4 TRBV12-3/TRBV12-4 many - TGTGCCAGCAGTGATACGAACGAGGAAAAACTGTTTTTT CASSDTNEEKLFF
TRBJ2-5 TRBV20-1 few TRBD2 TGCAGTGCTAGAGAAGCGGGGGGGGGTTGGACCCAGTACTTC CSAREAGGGWTQYF
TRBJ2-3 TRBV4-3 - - TGCGCCAGCAGCCAAGAGGCTGGGGGGACGTTCACAGATACGCAGTATTTT CASSQEAGGTFTDTQYF
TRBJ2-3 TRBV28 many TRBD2 TGTGCCAGCAGCCCAGTCGGGGGGGCGGCAGATACGCAGTATTTT CASSPVGGAADTQYF